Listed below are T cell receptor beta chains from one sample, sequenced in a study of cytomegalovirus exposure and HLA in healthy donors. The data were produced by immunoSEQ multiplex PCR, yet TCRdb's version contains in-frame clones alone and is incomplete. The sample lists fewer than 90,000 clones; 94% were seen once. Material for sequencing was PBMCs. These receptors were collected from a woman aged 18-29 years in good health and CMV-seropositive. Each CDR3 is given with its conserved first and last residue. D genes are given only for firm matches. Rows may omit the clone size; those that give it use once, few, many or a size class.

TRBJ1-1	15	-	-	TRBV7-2	CASSLGARLNTEAFF	TGTGCCAGCAGCTTAGGAGCCCGATTGAACACTGAAGCTTTCTTT
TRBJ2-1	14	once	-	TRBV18	CASSPGREVGEQFF	TGTGCCAGCTCGCCGGGGCGGGAAGTCGGTGAGCAGTTCTTC
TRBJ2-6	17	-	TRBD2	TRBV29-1	CSVFWGGEGSGANVLTF	TGCAGCGTTTTTTGGGGGGGGGAGGGCTCTGGGGCCAACGTCCTGACTTTC
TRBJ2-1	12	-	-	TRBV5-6	CASSLIGDEQFF	TGTGCCAGCAGCTTGATAGGGGATGAGCAGTTCTTC
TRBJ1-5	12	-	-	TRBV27	CASGDTYQPQHF	TGTGCCAGCGGCGACACCTATCAGCCCCAGCATTTT
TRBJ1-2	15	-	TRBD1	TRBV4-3	CASSPLTGGGYGYTF	TGCGCCAGCAGCCCTCTGACAGGGGGCGGCTATGGCTACACCTTC
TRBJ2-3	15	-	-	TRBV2	CASSGGWGGTDTQYF	TGTGCCAGCAGTGGGGGCTGGGGGGGCACAGATACGCAGTATTTT
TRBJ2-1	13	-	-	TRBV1	CTSSQEQDNEQFF	TGCACCAGCAGCCAAGAACAGGACAATGAGCAGTTCTTC
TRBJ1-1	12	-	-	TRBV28	CASSLSGFEAFF	TGTGCCAGCAGTTTATCAGGGTTTGAAGCTTTCTTT
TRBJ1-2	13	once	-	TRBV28	CASKDGPNYGYTF	TGTGCCAGCAAGGATGGGCCGAACTATGGCTACACCTTC
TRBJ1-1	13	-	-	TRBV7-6	CASSSGQDTEAFF	TGTGCCAGCAGCTCGGGACAAGACACTGAAGCTTTCTTT
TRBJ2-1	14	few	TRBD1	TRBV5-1	CASSLGDSYNEQFF	TGCGCCAGCAGCTTGGGGGACAGCTACAATGAGCAGTTCTTC
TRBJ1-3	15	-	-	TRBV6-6	CASSYSGTFGNTIYF	TGTGCCAGCAGTTACTCAGGGACTTTTGGAAACACCATATATTTT
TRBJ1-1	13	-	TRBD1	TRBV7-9	CAGQGRKNTEAFF	TGTGCCGGACAGGGACGGAAGAACACTGAAGCTTTCTTT
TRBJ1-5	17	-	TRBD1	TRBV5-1	CASSPTAGGLSNQPQHF	TGCGCCAGCAGCCCCACGGCAGGGGGCCTTAGCAATCAGCCCCAGCATTTT
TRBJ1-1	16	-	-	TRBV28	CASSLLRINRGSEAFF	TGTGCCAGCAGTTTACTGCGTATAAACCGGGGGTCTGAAGCTTTCTTT
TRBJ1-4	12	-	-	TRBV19	CASSARTEKLFF	TGTGCCAGTAGTGCCAGAACCGAAAAACTGTTTTTT
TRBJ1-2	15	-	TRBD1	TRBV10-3	CAISERAGGSYGYTF	TGTGCCATCAGTGAGAGGGCAGGGGGAAGCTATGGCTACACCTTC
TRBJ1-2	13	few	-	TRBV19	CASTRTANYGYTF	TGTGCCAGTACGCGGACAGCTAACTATGGCTACACCTTC
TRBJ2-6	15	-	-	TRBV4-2	CASSGGVSGANVLTF	TGTGCCAGCAGCGGAGGGGTCTCTGGGGCCAACGTCCTGACTTTC
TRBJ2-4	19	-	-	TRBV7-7	CASSLFPPQSQVAKNIQYF	TGTGCCAGCAGCTTATTCCCCCCCCAGTCGCAGGTGGCCAAAAACATTCAGTACTTC
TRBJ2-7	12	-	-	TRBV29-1	CSVLTSSYEQYF	TGCAGCGTTCTCACTAGTTCCTACGAGCAGTACTTC
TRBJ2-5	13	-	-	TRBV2	CASSPGMGETQYF	TGTGCCAGCAGTCCAGGGATGGGGGAGACCCAGTACTTC
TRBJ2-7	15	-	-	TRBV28	CASLPKGLNYHEQYF	TGTGCCAGCCTCCCCAAGGGGCTAAACTACCACGAGCAGTACTTC
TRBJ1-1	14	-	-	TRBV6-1	CASSENLENTEAFF	TGTGCCAGCAGTGAAAATTTAGAGAACACTGAAGCTTTCTTT
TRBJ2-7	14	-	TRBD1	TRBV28	CASRMTGDPYEQYF	TGTGCCAGCAGAATGACAGGGGATCCCTACGAGCAGTACTTC
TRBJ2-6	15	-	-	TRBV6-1	CASRRAISGANVLTF	TGTGCCAGTAGGAGGGCGATCTCTGGGGCCAACGTCCTGACTTTC
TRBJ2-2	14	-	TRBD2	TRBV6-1	CASSVLASTGELFF	TGTGCCAGCAGTGTACTAGCGAGTACCGGGGAGCTGTTTTTT
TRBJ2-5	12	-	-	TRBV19	CASSVHKETQYF	TGTGCCAGTAGTGTACACAAAGAGACCCAGTACTTC
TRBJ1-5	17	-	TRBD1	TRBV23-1	CASSQSPGTGGRQPQHF	TGCGCCAGCAGTCAATCTCCTGGGACAGGGGGCCGTCAGCCCCAGCATTTT
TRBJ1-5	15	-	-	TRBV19	CASSITGVGNQPQHF	TGTGCCAGTAGTATTACGGGGGTCGGCAATCAGCCCCAGCATTTT
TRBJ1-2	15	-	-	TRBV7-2	CASSPQQGSYHGYTF	TGTGCCAGCAGCCCTCAGCAGGGAAGTTATCATGGCTACACCTTC
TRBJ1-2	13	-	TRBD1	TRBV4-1	CASSQARGHGYTF	TGCGCCAGCAGCCAAGCTAGGGGGCATGGCTACACCTTC
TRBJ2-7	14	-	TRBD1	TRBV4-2	CASSQRDRGYEQYF	TGTGCCAGCAGCCAACGAGACAGGGGCTACGAGCAGTACTTC
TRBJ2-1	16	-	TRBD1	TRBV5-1	CASSLDPVGQGPEQFF	TGCGCCAGCAGCTTGGACCCGGTTGGACAGGGGCCTGAGCAGTTCTTC
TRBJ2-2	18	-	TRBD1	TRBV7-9	CASSSLTKWTGTGGELFF	TGTGCCAGCAGCTCACTAACTAAATGGACAGGGACGGGCGGGGAGCTGTTTTTT
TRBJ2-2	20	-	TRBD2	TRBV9	CASSVREGLAGGTNTGELFF	TGTGCCAGCAGCGTACGTGAGGGACTAGCGGGCGGGACGAACACCGGGGAGCTGTTTTTT
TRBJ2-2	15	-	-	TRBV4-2	CASSQDGGDTGELFF	TGTGCCAGCAGCCAAGACGGGGGAGACACCGGGGAGCTGTTTTTT
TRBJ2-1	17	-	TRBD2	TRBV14	CASSQLAGEYSYNEQFF	TGTGCCAGCAGCCAGCTAGCGGGGGAATACTCCTACAATGAGCAGTTCTTC
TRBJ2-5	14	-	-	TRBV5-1	CASSFTGTQETQYF	TGCGCCAGCAGCTTTACAGGAACCCAAGAGACCCAGTACTTC
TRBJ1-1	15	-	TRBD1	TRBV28	CASSSPGTGGSRAFF	TGTGCCAGCAGTTCCCCCGGGACAGGGGGAAGCAGGGCTTTCTTT
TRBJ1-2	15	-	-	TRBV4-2	CASSRSGDLDYGYTF	TGTGCCAGCAGCCGCTCCGGGGACTTGGACTATGGCTACACCTTC
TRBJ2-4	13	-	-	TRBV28	CAITDRAKNIQYF	TGTGCCATTACCGACAGGGCCAAAAACATTCAGTACTTC
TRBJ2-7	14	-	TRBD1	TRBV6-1	CASTRDRGLYEQYF	TGTGCCAGCACCAGGGACAGGGGGCTCTACGAGCAGTACTTC
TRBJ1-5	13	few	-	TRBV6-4	CASSASSNQPQHF	TGTGCCAGCAGTGCGAGTAGCAATCAGCCCCAGCATTTT
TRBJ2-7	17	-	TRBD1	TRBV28	CASRLTTGSLSLYEQYF	TGTGCCAGCAGATTGACGACAGGGAGTCTCAGTTTGTACGAGCAGTACTTC
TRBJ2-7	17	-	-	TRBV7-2	CASSLGGGGHSPYEQYF	TGTGCCAGCAGCTTAGGAGGAGGGGGCCACTCCCCCTACGAGCAGTACTTC
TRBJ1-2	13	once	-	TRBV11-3	CASSLGRGDGYTF	TGTGCCAGCAGCTTAGGGCGGGGGGATGGCTACACCTTC
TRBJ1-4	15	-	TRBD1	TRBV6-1	CASSEDRTGNEKLFF	TGTGCCAGCAGTGAAGACCGGACAGGGAATGAAAAACTGTTTTTT
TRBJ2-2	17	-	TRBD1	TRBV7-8	CASSPQMTGMDTGELFF	TGTGCCAGCAGCCCCCAAATGACAGGGATGGACACCGGGGAGCTGTTTTTT
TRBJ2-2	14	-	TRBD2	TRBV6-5	CASSRGGPAGELFF	TGTGCCAGCAGTCGGGGGGGCCCAGCCGGGGAGCTGTTTTTT
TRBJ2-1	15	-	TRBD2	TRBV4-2	CASSAGGGGGHEQFF	TGTGCCAGCAGCGCCGGTGGCGGGGGGGGGCATGAGCAGTTCTTC
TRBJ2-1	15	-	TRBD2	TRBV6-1	CASAQIAGAYNEQFF	TGTGCCAGCGCCCAGATAGCGGGAGCGTACAATGAGCAGTTCTTC
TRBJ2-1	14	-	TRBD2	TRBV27	CASTQYAGGGEQFF	TGTGCCAGCACACAATACGCGGGAGGAGGTGAGCAGTTCTTC